This TCR beta chain came from a study of blood T cell repertoires in COVID-19. This clone was detected a few times. Measured with immunoSEQ multiplex PCR; TCRdb has only the in-frame clones, and not every one. The sample has about 130,000 clones, 85% seen once. Material for sequencing was peripheral blood. The sequence derives from a man older than 75 with active or convalescent COVID-19.

In DNA form, the CDR3 reads TGTGCCAGCAGCCTGAATACGGCGGCGAACCCCTACGAGCAGTACTTC. Protein product: CASSLNTAANPYEQYF. V gene TRBV5-5 combines with J gene TRBJ2-7, with D unresolved. This CDR3 spans 16 amino acids. The V and J ends lost 4 bases and 2 bases respectively, with 19 bases between them. From germline, CDR1 is SGHKS and CDR2 YYEKEE (reference sequence).